The clone carrying this T cell receptor (beta chain) was detected a few times. What it binds is not known. Method: immunoSEQ multiplex PCR; TCRdb's copy keeps in-frame clones and lacks some. The table records roughly 15,000 clones, 68% of them present only once. This record belongs to a study of tumor-infiltrating lymphocytes in localized non-small cell lung cancer. Findings and caveats of the study: Not all patients were TCR sequenced, owing to tissue quantity. No T-cell fraction difference was seen between IM1 and IM2 tumors.

CDR1 is SGHAT, CDR2 FQDESV, per germline (reference sequence). Germline trimming cut 5 bases from V and 5 bases from J; bases unmatched to any gene: 7. This CDR3 region has 14 residues. The source is a human donor with non-small cell lung cancer. The sequencing input was uninvolved lung tissue not adjacent to the tumor. The V gene is TRBV11-1, the J gene TRBJ2-7, with 9 nucleotides matching TRBD1. In DNA, the CDR3 is TGTGCCAGCAGCCCCCGGGACAGGGACCACGAGCAGTACTTC. It yields the protein CASSPRDRDHEQYF. Together with reference TRBV11-1 and TRBJ2-7, the CDR3 gives the full variable domain: EAEVAQSPRYKITEKSQAVAFWCDPISGHATLYWYRQILGQGPELLVQFQDESVVDDSQLPKDRFSAERLKGVDSTLKIQPAELGDSAMYLCASSPRDRDHEQYFGPGTRLTVT.